The 14 T cell receptor beta chains below were found in one sample sequenced in a study of T cell responses to AZD1222 COVID-19 vaccine. Produced via immunoSEQ multiplex PCR; TCRdb's table is partial and in-frame only. The sample contains more than 150,000 clones, 75% to 90% of which appear only once. This specimen was peripheral blood, taken on day 0 of AZD1222 vaccination. These TCRs come from an adult in good health.

The chain joins TRBV5-4 to TRBJ2-5; TRBD1 matches 7 bases. The length of the CDR3 is 15 residues. Trimming at V came to 2 bases and at J to 2 bases, leaving 6 bases not matched to a gene. The germline CDR1 and CDR2 sequences are SGHNT and YYREEE (reference sequence). The CDR3 coding sequence is TGTGCCAGCAGCTTCCGCCGGGACAGACAAGAGACCCAGTACTTC. This encodes CASSFRRDRQETQYF.

The rearrangement uses TRBV10-1 and TRBJ2-1; 15 bases match TRBD2. V shed 7 bases, J shed 5 bases, and the junction held 9 bases outside the gene matches. The CDR3 length is 17 residues. Germline V CDR1 and CDR2: WNHNN, SYGVQD (reference sequence). The CDR3 DNA follows: TGCGCCAGCACGGTCACGGGACTAGCGGGAGGAGACAATGAGCAGTTCTTC. It translates to CASTVTGLAGGDNEQFF.

The chain carries TRBV28 and TRBJ2-3; 9 nucleotides agree with TRBD2. This CDR3 spans 15 amino acids. Germline CDR1 MDHEN, CDR2 SYDVKM. Germline trimming cut 7 bases from V and 2 bases from J; bases unmatched to any gene: 7. The CDR3 coding sequence is TGTGCCAGCAAGACTAGCGGAGACCCCACAGATACGCAGTATTTT. Protein: CASKTSGDPTDTQYF. Variable domain in full (rest from reference TRBV28 and TRBJ2-3): DVKVTQSSRYLVKRTGEKVFLECVQDMDHENMFWYRQDPGLGLRLIYFSYDVKMKEKGDIPEGYSVSREKKERFSLILESASTNQTSMYLCASKTSGDPTDTQYFGPGTRLTVL.

This sequence joins TRBV20-1 and TRBJ1-5, with 11 bases matching TRBD1. Germline lookup yields CDR1 DFQATT and CDR2 SNEGSKA (reference sequence). V lost 6 bases and J lost 2; bases outside the gene matches: 12. The CDR3 runs to 17 residues. In nucleotides, the CDR3 is TGCAGTGCGAGTAGGGACAGGGGGGGTTTAGGCAATCAGCCCCAGCATTTT. This translates into CSASRDRGGLGNQPQHF.

This chain connects TRBV10-3 to TRBJ1-1, with D possibly matching TRBD1 (6 bases). There are 13 residues in the CDR3. Germline values: CDR1 ENHRY, CDR2 SYGVKD. Between the trimmed V and J ends, which lost 7 bases and 3 bases, there was a span of 12 bases. This CDR3 reads CAIMQGWDTEAFF. The CDR3 DNA follows: TGTGCCATCATGCAGGGGTGGGACACTGAAGCTTTCTTT.

The V gene is TRBV7-9, the J gene TRBJ2-7; 10 positions match TRBD1. V was pared by 5 bases and J by 6 bases, with 7 bases of the junction left unmatched. The CDR3 extends over 14 amino acids. Germline CDR1 is SEHNR and CDR2 is FQNEAQ (reference sequence). The CDR3 DNA sequence: TGTGCCAGCAGCCCGGGACAGGGGATCGGCGAGCAGTACTTC. Protein product: CASSPGQGIGEQYF.

The V gene is TRBV19, the J gene TRBJ1-4, with 7 bases matching TRBD1. V shed 8 bases, J shed 4 bases, and the junction held 4 bases outside the gene matches. The CDR3 contains 13 residues. Germline CDR1 is LNHDA and CDR2 is SQIVND (reference sequence). The DNA of the CDR3 is TGTGCCAGTGCGGGACAGAATAATGAAAAACTGTTTTTT. Amino acids: CASAGQNNEKLFF.

This sequence joins TRBV20-1 and TRBJ2-1; weak D call: TRBD2 (7 bases). Germline V gives CDR1 DFQATT, CDR2 SNEGSKA (reference sequence). The V end lost 3 bases, the J end lost 5 bases, and 20 bases lay between the germline ends. The CDR3 spans 16 residues. The CDR3 nucleotides read TGCAGTGCTAGTCGCGGGGGCCGACTAACAAACAATGAGCAGTTCTTC. It yields the protein CSASRGGRLTNNEQFF.

The rearrangement joins TRBV6-5 to TRBJ2-1; TRBD1 is a possible D gene (5 bases). Looked up from germline, CDR1 is MNHEY and CDR2 is SVGAGI. V lost 6 bases, J lost 10 bases, and 22 bases lay in between. This CDR3 region has 15 residues. CDR3 sequence reads: CASRKTGVEIREQFF. CDR3 sequence (DNA): TGTGCCAGCAGGAAAACAGGTGTGGAAATCAGGGAGCAGTTCTTC.

The V call is TRBV6-5, the J call TRBJ2-2; weak D call: TRBD1 (5 bases). Per the germline V gene, CDR1 is MNHEY and CDR2 is SVGAGI. The CDR3 has 16 amino acids. Trimming pared 0 bases from V and 4 bases from J, leaving 12 bases between. The CDR3 DNA sequence: TGTGCCAGCAGTTACTCGATTATACAGGCCACCGGGGAGCTGTTTTTT. Amino acids: CASSYSIIQATGELFF.

This rearrangement joins TRBV29-1 to TRBJ1-5; 8 bases match TRBD1. Germline V CDR1 and CDR2: SQVTM, ANQGSEA. V was clipped by 1 base and J by 2 bases; unmatched bases: 7. The CDR3 is 16 amino acids. CDR3 sequence (DNA): TGCAGCGTTGAAGTCGCTTCGACAGGGGGCAATCAGCCCCAGCATTTT. It yields the protein CSVEVASTGGNQPQHF.

The rearrangement uses TRBV19 and TRBJ2-1; TRBD2 aligns across 9 bases. Germline CDR1 and CDR2: LNHDA and SQIVND (reference sequence). This CDR3 spans 17 amino acids. The trim removed 2 bases at V and 2 bases at J, leaving 7 bases unmatched. CDR3 loop: CASSIRASGTTYNEQFF. In nucleotides, the CDR3 is TGTGCCAGTAGTATACGGGCTAGCGGGACAACCTACAATGAGCAGTTCTTC.

A single count supports this clone. The rearrangement uses TRBV6-1 and TRBJ2-6; the match to TRBD2 covers 8 bases. Germline V gene sequence: CDR1 MNHNS, CDR2 SASEGT. V dropped 4 bases and J dropped 0; count of bases not matched to a gene: 5. The CDR3 is 17 amino acids. For the CDR3, the DNA is TGTGCCAGCAGTGTCCGGGGGGGGGACTCTGGGGCCAACGTCCTGACTTTC. Its translation: CASSVRGGDSGANVLTF.

The chain carries TRBV10-3 and TRBJ1-2; 7 bases agree with TRBD1. The V and J ends lost 6 bases and 6 bases, in that order; junction bases with no gene match: 13. CDR3 length equals 15 residues. Per germline, CDR1 ENHRY and CDR2 SYGVKD. CDR3 coding DNA: TGTGCCATCAGGTCAGAGGGGGCCATTGTAGATGGCTACACCTTC. As protein: CAIRSEGAIVDGYTF.